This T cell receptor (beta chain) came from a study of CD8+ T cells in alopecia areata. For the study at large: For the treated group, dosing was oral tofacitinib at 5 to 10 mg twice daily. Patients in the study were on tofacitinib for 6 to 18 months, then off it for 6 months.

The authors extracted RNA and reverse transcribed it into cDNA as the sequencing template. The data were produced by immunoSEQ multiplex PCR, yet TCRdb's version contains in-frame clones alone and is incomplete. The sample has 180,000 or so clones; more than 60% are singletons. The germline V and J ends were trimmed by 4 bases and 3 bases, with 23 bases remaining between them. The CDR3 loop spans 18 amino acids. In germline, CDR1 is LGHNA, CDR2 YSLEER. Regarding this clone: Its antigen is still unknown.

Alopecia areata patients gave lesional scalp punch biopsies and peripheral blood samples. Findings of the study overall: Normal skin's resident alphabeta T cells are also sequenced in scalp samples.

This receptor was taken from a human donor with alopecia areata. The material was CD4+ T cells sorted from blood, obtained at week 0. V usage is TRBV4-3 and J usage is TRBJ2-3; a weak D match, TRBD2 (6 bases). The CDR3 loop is CASSLATQGRAGTDTQYF. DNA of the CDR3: TGCGCCAGCAGCCTTGCAACACAAGGCAGGGCGGGAACAGATACGCAGTATTTT.